One and the same sample provided the 7 T cell receptor beta chains below, sequenced in a study of blood T cell repertoires in COVID-19. Measured with immunoSEQ multiplex PCR; TCRdb has only the in-frame clones, and not every one. The top ten hold roughly 1.5% of the sample, which has about 140,000 clones, roughly four fifths seen once. Specimen: peripheral blood. Receptors originate from a human donor in a cohort sampled during active COVID-19.

This clone has a single count. The chain joins TRBV27 to TRBJ1-2; the match to TRBD1 covers 7 bases. The length of the CDR3 is 13 residues. The germline V gene encodes CDR1 MNHEY and CDR2 SMNVEV (reference sequence). V shed 5 bases and J 7 bases; nucleotides not matched to a gene: 7. The CDR3 nucleotides read TGTGCCAGCAGTACTACAGGGGCAGGTGGCTACACCTTC. It translates to CASSTTGAGGYTF.

The chain joins TRBV19 to TRBJ2-7, with TRBD1 identical over 8 bases. Germline V gives CDR1 LNHDA, CDR2 SQIVND (reference sequence). The CDR3 extends over 15 amino acids. V trimming: 5 bases; J trimming: 3 bases; junction bases outside the gene matches: 9. CDR3 DNA: TGTGCCAGTAGTTACGACAGGGGCCGCCGCTACGAGCAGTACTTC. Its protein is CASSYDRGRRYEQYF.

Concerning this clone: Distinct nucleotide sequences in the sample also encode this CDR3. V gene TRBV19 combines with J gene TRBJ1-5; D not resolved. This CDR3 spans 14 amino acids. Trimming removed 3 bases from V and 3 bases from J, with 9 bases in between. The germline V gene has CDR1 LNHDA and CDR2 SQIVND (reference sequence). The chain's CDR3 is CASSIGGNNQPQHF. The CDR3 DNA follows: TGTGCCAGTAGTATTGGAGGGAACAATCAGCCCCAGCATTTT. Variable domain in full (rest from reference TRBV19 and TRBJ1-5): DGGITQSPKYLFRKEGQNVTLSCEQNLNHDAMYWYRQDPGQGLRLIYYSQIVNDFQKGDIAEGYSVSREKKESFPLTVTSAQKNPTAFYLCASSIGGNNQPQHFGDGTRLSIL.

This clone occurred once. The chain joins TRBV5-6 to TRBJ1-1; D perhaps matches TRBD1 (5 bases). Germline CDR1 SGHDT, CDR2 YYEEEE. This CDR3 is built from 16 residues. V was cut by 1 base and J by 1 base, with 14 bases left in between. CDR3 nucleotides: TGTGCCAGCAGCTTGAACGGGGGAGGGAGGAACACTGAAGCTTTCTTT. Residues: CASSLNGGGRNTEAFF.

The gene calls are TRBV5-4 and TRBJ2-1, with a tentative D call TRBD2 (6 bases). This CDR3 has 16 amino acids. The V gene's germline CDR1 is SGHNT and CDR2 YYREEE (reference sequence). V lost 4 bases and J lost 2, with 16 bases in between. CDR3 sequence (DNA): TGTGCCAGCAGCCGTCACGGGAGTGCGACCTACAATGAGCAGTTCTTC. As protein: CASSRHGSATYNEQFF.

The gene calls are TRBV19 and TRBJ1-4; no clear D gene. The germline gives CDR1 LNHDA, CDR2 SQIVND (reference sequence). V was clipped by 5 bases and J by 7 bases, with 17 bases between them. The CDR3 consists of 15 residues. CDR3 amino acids: CASSVSPQLSEKLFF. In DNA form, the CDR3 reads TGTGCCAGTAGTGTCAGCCCCCAACTAAGTGAAAAACTGTTTTTT.

The V gene is TRBV7-4, the J gene TRBJ2-5, with D hard to call. The CDR3 consists of 14 residues. Trimming stripped 4 bases from V and 2 bases from J, with 11 bases between. Germline assignment: CDR1 SGHVT and CDR2 SQSDAQ. CDR3 coding DNA: TGTGCCAGCAGCTCAAAGCGCCTACAAGAGACCCAGTACTTC. This translates into CASSSKRLQETQYF.